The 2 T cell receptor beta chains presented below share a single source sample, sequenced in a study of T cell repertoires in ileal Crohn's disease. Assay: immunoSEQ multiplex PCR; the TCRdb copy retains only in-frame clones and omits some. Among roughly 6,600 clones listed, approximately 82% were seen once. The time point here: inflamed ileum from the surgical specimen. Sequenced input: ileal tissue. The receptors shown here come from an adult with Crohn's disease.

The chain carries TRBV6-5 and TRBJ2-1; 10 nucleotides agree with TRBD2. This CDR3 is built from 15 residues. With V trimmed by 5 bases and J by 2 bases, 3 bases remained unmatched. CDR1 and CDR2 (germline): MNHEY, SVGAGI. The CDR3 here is CASSNSGGTYNEQFF. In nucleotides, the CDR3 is TGTGCCAGCAGTAATAGCGGGGGGACCTACAATGAGCAGTTCTTC.

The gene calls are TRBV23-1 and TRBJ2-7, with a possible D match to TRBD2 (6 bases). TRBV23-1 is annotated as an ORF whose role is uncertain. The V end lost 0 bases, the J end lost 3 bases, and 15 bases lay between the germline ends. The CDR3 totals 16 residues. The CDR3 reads CASSQSFVEGNYEQYF. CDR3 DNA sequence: TGCGCCAGCAGTCAATCGTTCGTGGAGGGGAACTACGAGCAGTACTTC.